This T cell receptor (beta chain) was profiled in a study of T cells in Graves' hyperthyroidism and ophthalmopathy (dated by TCRdb to 2018 to 2020). At the level of the whole study: Peripheral blood was collected at initial diagnosis, before any treatment. To identify distinguishing TCR V-J signatures, a discovery cohort of 100 or so patients was used, comprising some 45 with Graves' ophthalmopathy and 57 with stable Graves' hyperthyroidism. Prospective prediction of ophthalmopathy was tested in an independent validation cohort of approximately 19 hyperthyroidism patients and 17 patients who later progressed to ophthalmopathy. The approximately 98 discovery patients were randomly divided into training and test sets at a 7:3 ratio. In roughly six Graves' hyperthyroidism patients, the study also compared T-cell repertoires from thyroid tissue with T-cell repertoires from blood. Once sampling was done, hyperthyroidism patients were given methimazole at a starting dose of 30 mg daily, whereas ophthalmopathy patients were given high-dose intravenous methylprednisolone. TCR Vbeta CDR3 sequencing of fewer than 150 peripheral blood samples (roughly 43 ophthalmopathy, under 80 hyperthyroidism and around 17 progressor patients) is reported in the paper.

This clonotype appeared a few times. There is no known antigen for this receptor. Qualities for individual bases were not recorded, and no much larger clone is one base off. The TCR beta CDR3 regions were amplified from RNA transcripts. A first-round RT-PCR of the TCR CDR3 used the HTBI primer set with the Qiagen OneStep RT-PCR kit. The libraries were constructed in a second round of multiplex PCR and then size-selected and purified. Sequencing of the libraries was done on an Illumina HiSeq2000 using paired-end 100 bp reads. The paper's data handling went like this. SOAPnuke was used to process the raw data, with reads discarded if the reads contained adapters or uncalled bases, had a mean Phred below 15, or lacked an exact constant-primer or identifier match. COPE v1.2.5 was used to merge high-quality paired reads, and clonotypes were defined as unique nucleotide sequences. MiTCR v1.1 was used to align the clonotypes against IMGT TRBV, TRBD and TRBJ reference segments. Analysis was restricted to V-J combinations with a frequency above 0.0001, which covered roughly 99% of repertoires. The TCS score was defined as F50 (clonal expansion) divided by E x V (chaos), with BLOSUM62-based TCRdist calculated between CDR3 peptides within each V-J. Welch's t-statistics and random forest reduced roughly 530 V-J features to around 14, which were used in a naive Bayes classifier (R e1071). TCRdb reran the public reads through fastp at Q25 and MiXCR, keeping productive beta chains. When rows share a CDR3 protein, they turn into one entry using the most common DNA and genes. Clone size and V and J calls follow TCRdb, not the original study. Counted in this sample were about 610,000 distinct CDR3 sequences; roughly a sixth of them appeared once. The leading ten clones occupy around 3.5% of the sample.

Ophthalmopathy patients had moderately to severely active disease, Clinical Activity Score of at least 3, NOSPECS grade of at least 4, and duration under 3 months. Patients with uncontrolled infections, other autoimmune diseases, pregnancy or lactation were excluded. Diagnoses relied on clinical symptoms, serum thyroxine and TRAb, thyroid ultrasound and orbital computed tomography. Ficoll-Paque density gradient centrifugation was used to isolate PBMCs from 8.5 to 10 ml of fresh peripheral blood. Total RNA was extracted using Trizol reagent, and RNA quality was assessed on an Agilent 2100 Bioanalyzer. The germline V gene specifies SGHVS as CDR1 and FQNEAQ as CDR2. From the cysteine through the phenylalanine, the CDR3 covers 16 amino acids. CDR3 DNA only is kept here, 48 bases in frame from base 1. V is pruned by 0 bases and J by 4 bases, leaving 6 bases of the junction without a gene match. Points the paper makes about the study in general: Blood samples also contained most of the expanded thyroid clonotypes (frequency above 0.001), which suggests that blood repertoires may reflect thyroid immune responses. A 13 V-J signature model separated ophthalmopathy from stable hyperthyroidism, with 87.88% sensitivity and about 81% specificity in cross-validation and 80%/75% in testing. No statistical method was used to fix the sample size in advance, and group allocation was not hidden from the investigators. In validation, the model predicted progression to ophthalmopathy with about 71% sensitivity and 72.22% specificity, a median of 6.5 months before onset.

The TCR comes from a woman in her thirties or forties with Graves' ophthalmopathy. The V gene is TRBV7-8 and the J gene is TRBJ2-1; the junction holds 7 bases that match TRBD1. Sequencing was done on a sample of blood. The CDR3 region reads CASSLARGIVYNEQFF. The DNA sequence reads TGTGCCAGCAGCTTAGCCAGGGGGATTGTATACAATGAGCAGTTCTTC.